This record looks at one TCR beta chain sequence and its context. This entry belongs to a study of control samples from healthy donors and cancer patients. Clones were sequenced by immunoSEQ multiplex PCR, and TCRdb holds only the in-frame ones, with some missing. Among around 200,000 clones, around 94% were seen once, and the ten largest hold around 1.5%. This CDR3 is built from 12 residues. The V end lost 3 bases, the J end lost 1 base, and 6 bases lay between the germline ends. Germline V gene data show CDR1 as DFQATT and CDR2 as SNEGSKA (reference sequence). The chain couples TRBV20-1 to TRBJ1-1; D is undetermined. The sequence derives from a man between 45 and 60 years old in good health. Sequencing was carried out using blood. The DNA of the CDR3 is TGCAGTGCTAGTTGGCAGAACACTGAAGCTTTCTTT. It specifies CSASWQNTEAFF.